The 22 T cell receptor beta chains below come from one sample, sequenced in a study of blood T cell repertoires in COVID-19. Repertoires were generated with immunoSEQ multiplex PCR, while TCRdb's copy carries only in-frame clones and drops some. The sample includes hundreds of thousands of clones, about 88% of them seen just once. Input material: PBMCs or T cells enriched from blood (not recorded which). These receptors were obtained from a woman in her fifties or sixties who had recovered from COVID-19.

This clone was counted at least ten times. This sequence joins TRBV28 and TRBJ1-5; D is perhaps TRBD1 (6 bases). The CDR3 length is 14 residues. Germline CDR1 is MDHEN and CDR2 is SYDVKM. V lost 2 bases and J lost 8, with 13 bases in between. CDR3 loop: CASSLLQGGKPQHF. DNA for the CDR3: TGTGCCAGCAGTTTACTACAGGGTGGAAAGCCCCAGCATTTT.

The gene calls are TRBV6-5 and TRBJ1-1, with TRBD1 matching over 8 bases. This CDR3 spans 15 amino acids. Germline V gives CDR1 MNHEY, CDR2 SVGAGI. V trimming: 6 bases; J trimming: 8 bases; junction bases outside the gene matches: 14. The chain's CDR3 is CASSPLFRQGREAFF. In DNA form, the CDR3 reads TGTGCCAGCAGCCCCCTTTTTAGACAGGGGAGGGAAGCTTTCTTT.

This rearrangement joins TRBV27 to TRBJ2-1; no clear D gene. The germline gives CDR1 MNHEY, CDR2 SMNVEV (reference sequence). V was shortened by 3 bases and J by 4 bases, with 7 bases between the two germline ends. The CDR3 spans 13 residues. Written as DNA, the CDR3 is TGTGCCAGCAGTTTTCCCCCGTACAATGAGCAGTTCTTC. Residues: CASSFPPYNEQFF.

The chain has TRBV2 and TRBJ2-5; 8 bases are a match to TRBD1. V was pared by 5 bases and J by 4 bases, with 6 bases of the junction left unmatched. From germline, CDR1 is SNHLY and CDR2 FYNNEI. The CDR3 is 14 amino acids. CDR3: CASSLFDRGETQYF. DNA for the CDR3: TGTGCCAGCAGTCTCTTTGACAGGGGAGAGACCCAGTACTTC.

The V and J genes are TRBV7-9 and TRBJ2-3, with D possibly matching TRBD1 (5 bases). CDR1 SEHNR and CDR2 FQNEAQ come from the germline V gene (reference sequence). This CDR3 comprises 13 residues. Deletions cut 0 bases from V and 13 bases from J, with 14 bases between. The CDR3 bases are TGTGCCAGCAGCTTAGCGTGGGCAGGGCAGGAGTATTTT. Its translation: CASSLAWAGQEYF.

The chain links TRBV3-1 (or the pseudogene TRBV3-2) to TRBJ2-7; 10 bases match TRBD2. Per germline, CDR1 LGHDT and CDR2 YNNKEL (reference sequence). J was trimmed by 5 bases and V by 0 bases; bases with no gene match: 10. This CDR3 is built from 17 residues. CDR3 amino acids: CASSQDRPSGRFDEQYF. The DNA for the CDR3 is TGTGCCAGCAGCCAAGATCGGCCTAGCGGGAGATTTGACGAGCAGTACTTC.

The chain carries TRBV5-8 and TRBJ1-5; no firm D call. Germline V gives CDR1 SGHTS, CDR2 YDEGEE. Trimming took off 6 bases at V and 0 bases at J, with 13 bases between the two ends. This CDR3 contains 15 residues. The CDR3 loop is CASTFIFNSNQPQHF. Here the CDR3 DNA reads TGTGCCAGCACCTTTATCTTTAATAGCAATCAGCCCCAGCATTTT.

This chain links TRBV3-1 (or the pseudogene TRBV3-2) with TRBJ1-4; no clear D. The CDR3 runs 14 residues. Looked up from germline, CDR1 is LGHDT and CDR2 is YNNKEL (reference sequence). V lost 1 base to trimming and J lost 7 bases, with 10 bases between them. In DNA, the CDR3 is TGTGCCAGCAGCCAAGGTAGCGTGAGTGAAAAACTGTTTTTT. Protein sequence: CASSQGSVSEKLFF.

This clone was counted between two and nine times. The chain is built from TRBV5-1 and TRBJ2-6; D ambiguous. CDR1 is SGHRS, CDR2 YFSETQ, per germline. The CDR3 length is 15 residues. V gave up 4 bases and J gave up 1 base, with 9 bases separating them. CDR3 coding DNA: TGCGCCAGCAGCCCTAGTCTGTCTGGGGCCAACGTCCTGACTTTC. Protein product: CASSPSLSGANVLTF.

This clone came up a few times. The CDR3 DNA is TGCGCCAGCAGCCTTGGGATAAGCGGAGGAGATACGCAGTATTTT. As protein: CASSLGISGGDTQYF. The chain has TRBV4-1 and TRBJ2-3, with D possibly matching TRBD2 (5 bases). Germline CDR1 and CDR2: MGHRA and YSYEKL. The CDR3 length is 15 residues. The V gene lost 4 bases and the J gene lost 5 bases, with 16 bases spanning the gap.

The V and J genes are TRBV2 and TRBJ2-7; the match to TRBD2 covers 7 bases. V dropped 8 bases and J dropped 2; count of bases not matched to a gene: 12. The CDR3 spans 15 residues. The V gene's germline CDR1 is SNHLY and CDR2 FYNNEI. The CDR3 here is CASRGRIGGTYEQYF. Written as DNA, the CDR3 is TGTGCCAGCCGGGGACGGATCGGGGGGACCTACGAGCAGTACTTC. The variable domain in full, completed from reference TRBV2 and TRBJ2-7, reads EPEVTQTPSHQVTQMGQEVILRCVPISNHLYFYWYRQILGQKVEFLVSFYNNEISEKSEIFDDQFSVERPDGSNFTLKIRSTKLEDSAMYFCASRGRIGGTYEQYFGPGTRLTVT.

The chain recombines TRBV7-9 with TRBJ2-1; 13 bases align to TRBD2. CDR3 size: 19 residues. Trimming cost V 5 bases and J 2 bases; bases outside gene matches: 12. Germline V CDR1 and CDR2: SEHNR, FQNEAQ (reference sequence). The CDR3 region is CASSKRTSGSLNPYNEQFF. The CDR3, as DNA: TGTGCCAGCAGCAAAAGGACTAGCGGGAGTCTTAACCCCTACAATGAGCAGTTCTTC. The full variable domain, its missing parts supplied by reference TRBV7-9 and TRBJ2-1, is DTGVSQNPRHKITKRGQNVTFRCDPISEHNRLYWYRQTLGQGPEFLTYFQNEAQLEKSRLLSDRFSAERPKGSFSTLEIQRTEQGDSAMYLCASSKRTSGSLNPYNEQFFGPGTRLTVL.

The CDR3 nucleotides read TGCAGTGCTAGCGACTCACGCTACACCTTC. Amino acids: CSASDSRYTF. This chain connects TRBV20-1 to TRBJ1-2; D is uncertain. The CDR3 runs 10 residues. The germline V gene has CDR1 DFQATT and CDR2 SNEGSKA (reference sequence). Trimming left V 3 bases short and J 9 bases short, with 8 bases between.

The chain uses TRBV6-6 and TRBJ2-7; D remains unclear. CDR3 length: 12 residues. Trimming took 7 bases from V and 3 from J, leaving 10 bases between them. Germline CDR1 and CDR2: MNHNY and SVGAGI (reference sequence). The CDR3: CASKKQFYEQYF. The CDR3 region has the DNA TGTGCCAGCAAAAAACAGTTCTACGAGCAGTACTTC.

The V gene is TRBV28, the J gene TRBJ1-1, with 9 positions matching TRBD1. The CDR3 is made up of 14 amino acids. Germline-derived CDR1 and CDR2 are MDHEN and SYDVKM. The J segment lost 1 base and the V segment lost 7 bases, leaving 4 bases of the junction unmatched. DNA of the CDR3: TGTGCCAGCATCCGGGACAGGGCGAACACTGAAGCTTTCTTT. It translates to CASIRDRANTEAFF.

This clone appeared a single time. The chain employs TRBV13 and TRBJ1-3; 7 bases line up with TRBD1. After removal of 4 bases from V and 4 bases from J, the junction contained 7 bases not matched to a gene. From germline, CDR1 is PRHDT and CDR2 FYEKMQ (reference sequence). This CDR3 has 15 residues. CDR3 loop: CASSYPTGTGNTIYF. The CDR3 DNA follows: TGTGCCAGCAGCTACCCGACAGGGACAGGAAACACCATATATTTT.

In DNA, the CDR3 is TGCAGCGTTGAAGGTCTTGACGGGAGTCTCACCTACGAGCAGTACTTC. This sequence encodes CSVEGLDGSLTYEQYF. The chain is built from TRBV29-1 and TRBJ2-7; D is possibly TRBD2 (6 bases). Per the germline V gene, CDR1 is SQVTM and CDR2 is ANQGSEA. This CDR3 has 16 residues. V lost 1 base and J lost 2, with 18 bases in between.

The chain joins TRBV27 to TRBJ2-1; 9 bases line up with TRBD2. Per the germline V gene, CDR1 is MNHEY and CDR2 is SMNVEV (reference sequence). The CDR3 sequence is 15 residues long. V lost 1 base, J lost 5 bases, and 3 bases stayed unmatched. This CDR3 is CASSLLGLAHNEQFF. The CDR3 DNA reads TGTGCCAGCAGTTTATTAGGACTAGCGCACAATGAGCAGTTCTTC.

The chain links TRBV27 to TRBJ1-1; D is undetermined. The CDR3 runs to 13 residues. CDR1 and CDR2 (germline): MNHEY, SMNVEV (reference sequence). Trimming stripped 7 bases from V and 1 base from J, with 10 bases between. CDR3 sequence reads: CASKLTGNTEAFF. In DNA, the CDR3 is TGTGCCAGCAAGCTTACGGGGAACACTGAAGCTTTCTTT.

This chain links TRBV3-1 (or the pseudogene TRBV3-2) with TRBJ2-1, with a possible D match to TRBD1 (5 bases). Trimming cost V 0 bases and J 2 bases, with 14 bases left between them. Germline CDR1 LGHDT, CDR2 YNNKEL (reference sequence). The CDR3 contains 17 residues. The CDR3 DNA is TGTGCCAGCAGCCAAGATACGGCAGGGCGCACCTACAATGAGCAGTTCTTC. Residues: CASSQDTAGRTYNEQFF.

CDR3 DNA: TGTGCCATCAGTGAGTCCCCTTTGAGCTCTGGAAACACCATATATTTT. This sequence encodes CAISESPLSSGNTIYF. The chain recombines TRBV10-3 with TRBJ1-3; no firm D call. In germline, CDR1 is ENHRY, CDR2 SYGVKD. The germline V and J ends were trimmed by 0 bases and 0 bases, with 9 bases remaining between them. This CDR3 contains 16 residues.

This chain joins TRBV7-2 and TRBJ2-7; perhaps TRBD2 as D (5 bases). The V and J ends lost 2 bases and 0 bases respectively, with 11 bases between them. Germline loops: CDR1 SGHTA, CDR2 FQGNSA. This CDR3 has 15 residues. The CDR3 region is CASSLSGSPSYEQYF. The CDR3 DNA sequence: TGTGCCAGCAGCTTAAGCGGAAGCCCCTCCTACGAGCAGTACTTC.